This TCR beta chain was sequenced in a study of identical twins. cDNA carried unique molecular identifiers, and a universal primer site was added by template switching. MiXCR, run by TCRdb on the 5' RACE reads, gives a single entry per CDR3 protein. The data contain about 530,000 distinct CDR3 sequences, about 15% of them singletons. V was cut by 4 bases and J by 0 bases, with 10 bases left in between. This CDR3 spans 16 amino acids. The germline CDR1 and CDR2 sequences are MDHEN and SYDVKM. This sample was shared with a second study, whose subject was yellow fever vaccine responses in identical twins.

The genes are TRBV28 and TRBJ2-6; the D is unclear. The sample was CD4+ T cells sorted from blood. This TCR derives from a woman aged 18 to 35 in good health. The CDR3 here is CASSSGWSSGANVLTF. The CDR3 region has the DNA TGTGCCAGCAGTTCCGGGTGGAGCTCTGGGGCCAACGTCCTGACTTTC.